A single sample gave rise to the 14 T cell receptor beta chains below, sequenced in a study of cytomegalovirus exposure and HLA in healthy donors. Here immunoSEQ multiplex PCR was the method, and the copy in TCRdb shows in-frame clones only, minus some. Of over 75,000 clones listed, approximately 90% are singletons. Input material: PBMCs. The receptors were sampled from a man aged 25-45 years in good health and CMV-seronegative.

The rearrangement links TRBV6-1 to TRBJ2-1, with a weak D call TRBD2 (6 bases). Germline CDR1 and CDR2: MNHNS and SASEGT. This CDR3 comprises 11 residues. Trimming removed 8 bases from V and 7 bases from J, with 9 bases in between. CDR3 loop: CASGGSNEQFF. CDR3 DNA: TGTGCCAGCGGGGGGTCAAATGAGCAGTTCTTC.

The V and J genes are TRBV6-5 and TRBJ2-7, with D unclear. The CDR3 is 13 amino acids. The germline V gene has CDR1 MNHEY and CDR2 SVGAGI. V lost 9 bases and J 2 bases, leaving 14 bases between the germline ends. The CDR3 is CASQLEQTYEQYF. In DNA form, the CDR3 reads TGTGCCAGTCAATTGGAACAGACCTACGAGCAGTACTTC.

The chain has TRBV4-1 and TRBJ1-3; TRBD1 matches 8 bases. CDR1 and CDR2 (germline): MGHRA, YSYEKL. The V and J ends lost 3 bases and 2 bases, in that order; junction bases with no gene match: 12. The CDR3 contains 18 residues. CDR3 sequence reads: CASSQTYRTGTAGNTIYF. The CDR3 coding sequence is TGCGCCAGCAGCCAGACCTACCGGACAGGGACCGCTGGAAACACCATATATTTT.

This chain links TRBV25-1 with TRBJ1-2, with D unclear. Trimming left V 2 bases short and J 4 bases short, with 17 bases between. Germline V gene data show CDR1 as MGHDK and CDR2 as SYGVNS. This CDR3 is 16 amino acids long. The CDR3 DNA follows: TGTGCCAGCAGTGAAGCTCTGGCCCAGGCCGGCTATGGCTACACCTTC. As protein: CASSEALAQAGYGYTF.

The chain carries TRBV5-6 and TRBJ2-1; 11 nucleotides agree with TRBD2. Trimming took 2 bases from V and 4 from J; bases not matched to a gene: 2. From germline, CDR1 is SGHDT and CDR2 YYEEEE. The CDR3 is 15 amino acids. As DNA, the CDR3 is TGTGCCAGCAGCTTCGGGACTAGCGGATACAATGAGCAGTTCTTC. This gives the protein CASSFGTSGYNEQFF. The variable domain in full, with the rest retrieved from reference TRBV5-6 and TRBJ2-1, is DAGVTQSPTHLIKTRGQQVTLRCSPKSGHDTVSWYQQALGQGPQFIFQYYEEEERQRGNFPDRFSGHQFPNYSSELNVNALLLGDSALYLCASSFGTSGYNEQFFGPGTRLTVL.

This chain joins TRBV6-5 and TRBJ1-4; 7 bases are a match to TRBD1. Germline V CDR1 and CDR2: MNHEY, SVGAGI. The trim removed 2 bases at V and 7 bases at J, leaving 4 bases unmatched. CDR3 size: 14 residues. Written as DNA, the CDR3 is TGTGCCAGCAGTTACCAGGGGGTGGGTGAAAAACTGTTTTTT. Protein sequence: CASSYQGVGEKLFF.

The chain recombines TRBV18 with TRBJ1-1; TRBD1 matches 7 bases. This CDR3 spans 15 amino acids. J was trimmed by 8 bases and V by 0 bases; bases with no gene match: 9. Germline CDR1 reads KGHSH; CDR2 reads LQKENI. The CDR3 coding sequence is TGTGCCAGCTCACCACCGAATACAGGGGCCCGGGAAGCTTTCTTT. The encoded protein is CASSPPNTGAREAFF.

This clone came up once. V gene TRBV11-2 combines with J gene TRBJ2-2, with D possibly TRBD1 on 6 matching bases. Germline assignment: CDR1 SGHAT and CDR2 FQNNGV. This CDR3 region has 18 residues. Trimming left V 2 bases short and J 1 base short, with 17 bases between. CDR3 nucleotide sequence: TGTGCCAGCAGCTTAACAGAGTACCGGGACAAGAACACCGGGGAGCTGTTTTTT. It is translated as CASSLTEYRDKNTGELFF. Filled out from reference TRBV11-2 and TRBJ2-2, the complete variable domain reads EAGVAQSPRYKIIEKRQSVAFWCNPISGHATLYWYQQILGQGPKLLIQFQNNGVVDDSQLPKDRFSAERLKGVDSTLKIQPAKLEDSAVYLCASSLTEYRDKNTGELFFGEGSRLTVL.

V is TRBV5-4 and J is TRBJ2-6, with TRBD1 identical over 12 bases. Germline V gene lookup returns CDR1 SGHNT and CDR2 YYREEE (reference sequence). This CDR3 comprises 20 residues. After removal of 1 base from V and 2 bases from J, the junction contained 10 bases not matched to a gene. The CDR3 DNA reads as TGTGCCAGCAGCTTGTGGGGGCGGGACAGGGGGCTTGCTGGGGCCAACGTCCTGACTTTC. It translates to CASSLWGRDRGLAGANVLTF.

This chain joins TRBV28 and TRBJ1-6; weak D call: TRBD1 (5 bases). There are 11 residues in the CDR3. Germline V lookup: CDR1 MDHEN, CDR2 SYDVKM. Trimming removed 6 bases at V and 12 bases at J, with 9 bases between. CDR3 in DNA: TGTGCCAGCAGATTCGGGGGACCCCTCCACTTT. This translates into CASRFGGPLHF.

CDR3 bases: TGTGCCAGCAGCCAACCCGGGACTAGCTCCTACAATGAGCAGTTCTTC. Protein product: CASSQPGTSSYNEQFF. The V call is TRBV4-2, the J call TRBJ2-1; 8 nucleotides match TRBD2. Germline CDR1 LGHNA, CDR2 YNFKEQ. Trimming cost V 2 bases and J 0 bases; bases outside gene matches: 3. This CDR3 spans 16 amino acids.

V usage is TRBV19 and J usage is TRBJ2-1; 9 nucleotides align to TRBD1. CDR3 length: 19 amino acids. Germline values: CDR1 LNHDA, CDR2 SQIVND (reference sequence). V dropped 2 bases and J dropped 4; count of bases not matched to a gene: 15. CDR3 region: CASSISLDTIGQGYNEQFF. CDR3 in DNA: TGTGCCAGTAGTATATCCCTGGACACTATCGGACAGGGGTACAATGAGCAGTTCTTC.

The J gene is TRBJ1-1, the V gene TRBV2, with D possibly being TRBD1 (5 bases). Per germline, CDR1 SNHLY and CDR2 FYNNEI. This CDR3 region has 15 residues. V was clipped by 4 bases and J by 0 bases, with 12 bases between them. The CDR3: CASSVRGVMNTEAFF. DNA of the CDR3: TGTGCCAGCAGTGTTCGGGGGGTCATGAACACTGAAGCTTTCTTT.

V gene TRBV30 combines with J gene TRBJ2-6, with D hard to call. Germline assignment: CDR1 GTSNPN and CDR2 SVGIG (reference sequence). The CDR3 loop spans 16 amino acids. V lost 4 bases and J 0 bases, leaving 13 bases between the germline ends. The CDR3 spells CAWNGLVRSGANVLTF. DNA of the CDR3: TGTGCCTGGAATGGTTTAGTTCGCTCTGGGGCCAACGTCCTGACTTTC.